This T cell receptor (beta chain) was captured by sequencing in a study of beta chain features in type 1 diabetes. The table lists this clone with a few counts. Its antigen is unknown. The isolated RNA, all of it, was reverse transcribed, so expressed TCRB transcripts were what got sequenced. Data came from immunoSEQ multiplex PCR; TCRdb stores just in-frame clones and leaves some out. The sample includes under 850,000 clones, around 15% of them seen just once. The study's findings and limits: Moderate but significant shortening of TCRB CDR3s was recorded in all four CD4+ subsets from Type 1 diabetes patients.

This CDR3 has 15 residues. The V end lost 0 bases, the J end lost 4 bases, and 13 bases lay between the germline ends. Germline V lookup: CDR1 SGHRS, CDR2 YFSETQ. Sequencing was performed on naive CD4+ T cells from blood. The chain links TRBV5-1 to TRBJ1-2, with a tentative D call TRBD1 (5 bases). This clonotype was sampled from a man younger than 35 with type 1 diabetes. CDR3 protein: CASSLGQNIPYGYTF. The CDR3 DNA sequence: TGCGCCAGCAGCTTGGGACAGAACATACCCTATGGCTACACCTTC. The full variable domain, rest sourced from reference TRBV5-1 and TRBJ1-2, is KAGVTQTPRYLIKTRGQQVTLSCSPISGHRSVSWYQQTPGQGLQFLFEYFSETQRNKGNFPGRFSGRQFSNSRSEMNVSTLELGDSALYLCASSLGQNIPYGYTFGSGTRLTVV.